This T cell receptor (beta chain) derives from a study of control samples from healthy donors and cancer patients. Only in-frame clones appear in the TCRdb table, and some are missing; sequencing was by immunoSEQ multiplex PCR. The sample carries roughly 86,000 clones, 93% recorded once. The germline CDR1 and CDR2 sequences are SGHVS and FQNEAQ. With 8 bases removed from V and 4 bases from J, the gap between germline ends came to 15 bases. The CDR3 has 15 amino acids. The source is a woman aged 30 to 39 in good health. The sample was blood. The V call is TRBV7-8, the J call TRBJ2-6; D is possibly TRBD2 (6 bases). CDR3 protein: CASPDRGSGANVLTF. In DNA form, the CDR3 reads TGTGCCAGCCCCGACCGGGGGTCCGGGGCCAACGTCCTGACTTTC.